These 17 T cell receptor beta chains came from one sample sequenced in a study of blood T cell repertoires in COVID-19. Profiling relied on immunoSEQ multiplex PCR, and the TCRdb table lists in-frame clones only, not all of them. The sample has under 200,000 clones, approximately 85% seen once; the top ten hold approximately 1.2%. Sequencing was done on a sample of peripheral blood. These receptors originate from a man in his fifties or sixties who had recovered from COVID-19.

The chain links TRBV6-4 to TRBJ2-1, with D unresolved. The CDR3 spans 15 residues. Germline loops: CDR1 MRHNA, CDR2 SNTAGT. The V gene lost 1 base and the J gene lost 0 bases, with 7 bases spanning the gap. CDR3: CASSDLPTSYNEQFF. The CDR3 nucleotides read TGTGCCAGCAGTGACTTACCTACCTCCTACAATGAGCAGTTCTTC.

A single count supports this clone. The gene calls are TRBV5-6 and TRBJ2-2; 10 nucleotides line up with TRBD1. Per germline, CDR1 SGHDT and CDR2 YYEEEE. The CDR3 has 16 residues. After removal of 4 bases from V and 5 bases from J, the junction contained 8 bases not matched to a gene. CDR3 DNA sequence: TGTGCCAGCAGCGCCCCCGGGACAGGGGTTACCGGGGAGCTGTTTTTT. This gives the protein CASSAPGTGVTGELFF. The complete variable domain, with remaining parts taken from reference TRBV5-6 and TRBJ2-2, reads DAGVTQSPTHLIKTRGQQVTLRCSPKSGHDTVSWYQQALGQGPQFIFQYYEEEERQRGNFPDRFSGHQFPNYSSELNVNALLLGDSALYLCASSAPGTGVTGELFFGEGSRLTVL.

V is TRBV2 and J is TRBJ1-5; D might be TRBD1 (5 bases). The V and J ends lost 7 bases and 2 bases respectively, with 9 bases between them. The CDR3 has 13 amino acids. Germline assignment: CDR1 SNHLY and CDR2 FYNNEI. The CDR3 protein is CASKGGGNQPQHF. The CDR3 DNA reads TGTGCCAGCAAGGGAGGGGGCAATCAGCCCCAGCATTTT. The variable domain in full, with the rest retrieved from reference TRBV2 and TRBJ1-5, is EPEVTQTPSHQVTQMGQEVILRCVPISNHLYFYWYRQILGQKVEFLVSFYNNEISEKSEIFDDQFSVERPDGSNFTLKIRSTKLEDSAMYFCASKGGGNQPQHFGDGTRLSIL.

The chain couples TRBV7-2 to TRBJ2-5; 13 nucleotides match TRBD2. The junction had 5 bases not matched to a gene; V was cut back by 5 bases and J by 5 bases. The CDR3 is made up of 15 amino acids. Germline CDR1 SGHTA, CDR2 FQGNSA. CDR3 in DNA: TGTGCCAGCAGCAGATGGACTAGCGGGAGTGAGACCCAGTACTTC. Its translation is CASSRWTSGSETQYF.

The rearrangement uses TRBV7-8 and TRBJ1-3; the D gene is possibly TRBD1 (5 bases). The germline V and J ends were trimmed by 0 bases and 1 base, with 13 bases remaining between them. This CDR3 region has 17 residues. The germline CDR1 and CDR2 sequences are SGHVS and FQNEAQ. The CDR3 DNA follows: TGTGCCAGCAGCTTAGCGACCAGGGTCAGTTCTGGAAACACCATATATTTT. This sequence encodes CASSLATRVSSGNTIYF. The whole variable domain, filled in from reference TRBV7-8 and TRBJ1-3, reads GAGVSQSPRYKVAKRGQDVALRCDPISGHVSLFWYQQALGQGPEFLTYFQNEAQLDKSGLPSDRFFAERPEGSVSTLKIQRTQQEDSAVYLCASSLATRVSSGNTIYFGEGSWLTVV.

J is TRBJ1-1 and V is TRBV7-2, with D unclear. This CDR3 has 13 residues. Germline loops: CDR1 SGHTA, CDR2 FQGNSA. V was trimmed by 5 bases and J by 3 bases, leaving 10 bases between them. CDR3 nucleotides: TGTGCCAGCAGCACCCGGAGGGACACTGAAGCTTTCTTT. Its protein is CASSTRRDTEAFF.

The V call is TRBV5-4, the J call TRBJ2-3, with 12 bases aligning to TRBD2. Germline assignment: CDR1 SGHNT and CDR2 YYREEE (reference sequence). This CDR3 contains 16 residues. Losses at the gene ends were 4 bases for V and 3 bases for J; bases not matched to a gene: 6. The CDR3 region has the DNA TGTGCCAGCAGCCTTCGACTAGCGGGGGAGACAGATACGCAGTATTTT. Translation: CASSLRLAGETDTQYF.

V is TRBV3-1 (or the pseudogene TRBV3-2) and J is TRBJ2-3, with TRBD2 identical over 10 bases. J was trimmed by 4 bases and V by 2 bases; bases with no gene match: 12. The CDR3 consists of 18 residues. Germline assignment: CDR1 LGHDT and CDR2 YNNKEL (reference sequence). The CDR3 coding sequence is TGTGCCAGCAGCCAAAGCCTGGTCCTAAGCGGGGGGGCAGATACGCAGTATTTT. Protein sequence: CASSQSLVLSGGADTQYF.

The gene calls are TRBV25-1 and TRBJ2-5, with 7 positions matching TRBD1. The ends lost 3 bases at V and 0 bases at J; junction bases unmatched: 10. From germline, CDR1 is MGHDK and CDR2 SYGVNS. The length of the CDR3 is 17 residues. Written as DNA, the CDR3 is TGTGCCAGCAGTGACCCCAAGGACAGGCGGAACCAAGAGACCCAGTACTTC. Residues: CASSDPKDRRNQETQYF.

The rearrangement uses TRBV6-5 and TRBJ1-1; unclear D gene. From germline, CDR1 is MNHEY and CDR2 SVGAGI. V was cut by 5 bases and J by 4 bases, with 11 bases left in between. There are 13 residues in the CDR3. Here the CDR3 reads CASSNQEVTEAFF. The CDR3 bases are TGTGCCAGCAGTAACCAGGAGGTCACTGAAGCTTTCTTT.

This clone occurred once. CDR3 nucleotides: TGTGCCACCAGTGATTCCTCCCTTGGCTACACCTTC. It encodes CATSDSSLGYTF. V is TRBV24-1 and J is TRBJ1-2; D gene unclear. Per germline, CDR1 KGHDR and CDR2 SFDVKD. Trimming cost V 2 bases and J 7 bases, with 7 bases left between them. This CDR3 has 12 amino acids.

This chain uses TRBV7-2 with TRBJ2-7; D is possibly TRBD2 (5 bases). Germline CDR1 reads SGHTA; CDR2 reads FQGNSA. V lost 5 bases, J lost 6 bases, and 17 bases lay in between. The length of the CDR3 is 14 residues. The CDR3 here is CASSPSGLGGEQYF. The CDR3 region has the DNA TGTGCCAGCAGCCCCAGCGGTCTCGGAGGCGAGCAGTACTTC.

The chain recombines TRBV11-1 with TRBJ2-1; D might be TRBD2 (7 bases). CDR3 length: 16 amino acids. The germline gives CDR1 SGHAT, CDR2 FQDESV (reference sequence). Between the trimmed V and J ends, which lost 1 base and 0 bases, there was a span of 10 bases. The CDR3 nucleotides are TGTGCCAGCAGCTTAGGGGGGGGCTACTCCTACAATGAGCAGTTCTTC. It specifies CASSLGGGYSYNEQFF. Based on the CDR3 plus reference TRBV11-1 and TRBJ2-1, the full variable domain is EAEVAQSPRYKITEKSQAVAFWCDPISGHATLYWYRQILGQGPELLVQFQDESVVDDSQLPKDRFSAERLKGVDSTLKIQPAELGDSAMYLCASSLGGGYSYNEQFFGPGTRLTVL.

The chain couples TRBV13 to TRBJ2-2; 8 nucleotides agree with TRBD1. From germline, CDR1 is PRHDT and CDR2 FYEKMQ (reference sequence). There are 16 residues in the CDR3. With 0 bases clipped from V and 2 bases from J, the junction kept 2 bases outside the gene matches. The CDR3 is CASSLGTGANTGELFF. CDR3 nucleotide sequence: TGTGCCAGCAGCTTAGGGACAGGGGCCAACACCGGGGAGCTGTTTTTT.

CDR3 sequence: CASESQGAETQYF. The CDR3 DNA reads as TGCGCCAGCGAGAGCCAGGGGGCCGAGACCCAGTACTTC. V usage is TRBV5-1 and J usage is TRBJ2-5; TRBD1 matches 8 bases. CDR1 is SGHRS, CDR2 YFSETQ, per germline. The CDR3 has 13 amino acids. The V gene end was trimmed by 7 bases and the J gene end by 5 bases; junction bases not matched to a gene: 7.

J is TRBJ2-2 and V is TRBV24-1, with TRBD2 as a possible D gene (7 bases). Trimming took 0 bases from V and 3 from J, leaving 16 bases between them. The germline V gene encodes CDR1 KGHDR and CDR2 SFDVKD. The CDR3 runs 18 residues. CDR3 region: CATSDLRGAKGDTGELFF. Written as DNA, the CDR3 is TGTGCCACCAGTGATTTGCGGGGGGCGAAAGGAGACACCGGGGAGCTGTTTTTT.

V gene TRBV18 combines with J gene TRBJ1-4; TRBD1 matches 7 bases. Trimming took 5 bases from V and 5 from J; bases not matched to a gene: 2. CDR1 and CDR2 (germline): KGHSH, LQKENI. This CDR3 is 13 amino acids long. CDR3 DNA: TGTGCCAGCTCATCGACAGGGAATGAAAAACTGTTTTTT. Protein: CASSSTGNEKLFF.